Listed below are T cell receptor beta chains from one sample, sequenced in a study of T cells expressing NK-cell markers. TCRdb re-called the 5' RACE reads; one entry per CDR3 protein, DNA not given. This sample's clone table lists 350,000 to 400,000 distinct CDR3 sequences. Sequencing was carried out using blood T cells: a sorted CD56 or NKG2C T cell subset, CD4+ or CD8+ T cells, or bulk PBMC T cells (not recorded which). The receptors were gathered from a woman between 50 and 59 years old in good health. Both conserved end residues are part of each CDR3. Fields, in order: J gene, V gene, CDR3 protein.

TRBJ2-3,TRBV12-3/TRBV12-4,CASSLAGEKEDTQYF
TRBJ2-5,TRBV3-1,CASSPGTGLETQYF
TRBJ2-1,TRBV12-3/TRBV12-4,CASSPETGVQDEQFF
TRBJ2-3,TRBV12-3/TRBV12-4,CASSRTSGVGLNTQYF
TRBJ1-1,TRBV30,CAWNRDRKNTEAFF
TRBJ2-3,TRBV30,CACLLAGTDTQYF
TRBJ1-5,TRBV2,CASSERGENSNQPQHF
TRBJ2-3,TRBV5-6,CASSFQGASAQYF
TRBJ2-1,TRBV5-8,CASSLRGRELSYNEQFF
TRBJ1-1,TRBV3-1,CASSQVAGLGYTEAFF
TRBJ2-2,TRBV4-2,CASSQMIMPGLPSKMNTGELFF
TRBJ2-3,TRBV9,CASSAALGADTQYF
TRBJ2-7,TRBV20-1,CSAMLAGVSYEQYF
TRBJ1-1,TRBV29-1,CSVTSWGAANTEAFF
TRBJ2-1,TRBV29-1,CSVDQDGNEQFF
TRBJ1-1,TRBV5-1,CASSLSLRLNTEAFF
TRBJ1-1,TRBV18,CASSPGMENTEAFF
TRBJ2-1,TRBV2,CASSDNWGEQFF
TRBJ1-2,TRBV29-1,CSVDSGRGYGYTF
TRBJ2-7,TRBV5-1,CASSSNLGVADEQYF
TRBJ2-2,TRBV5-1,CASSPGEVTGELFF
TRBJ2-3,TRBV5-1,CASSLEGDSPDTQYF
TRBJ2-5,TRBV5-1,CASSLGAGEETQYF
TRBJ2-3,TRBV19,CASSIVGGSSTDTQYF
TRBJ2-5,TRBV4-1,CASSQVGLAGGNGETQYF
TRBJ2-3,TRBV12-3/TRBV12-4,CASTDLNTQYF
TRBJ1-5,TRBV5-1,CASSAGQGMQPQHF
TRBJ2-7,TRBV25-1,CASSEMRGTYEQYF
TRBJ2-7,TRBV19,CASSPPLGMREQYF
TRBJ1-1,TRBV12-3/TRBV12-4,CASSPRSWVTEAFF
TRBJ2-3,TRBV5-1,CASTSLAGGGDTQYF
TRBJ1-2,TRBV29-1,CSTRNSVDGYTF
TRBJ2-5,TRBV6-6,CASSYPTLAGGGKETQYF
TRBJ1-5,TRBV14,CASSQRGRNQPQHF
TRBJ2-2,TRBV6-4,CASSQGALNTGELFF
TRBJ2-5,TRBV20-1,CSARIARLETQYF
TRBJ2-1,TRBV24-1,CATSDFKKAYNEQFF
TRBJ2-1,TRBV5-1,CASSLIPGDNEQFF
TRBJ2-3,TRBV20-1,CSCKFTDTQYF
TRBJ2-1,TRBV20-1,CSARAATYNEQFF
TRBJ2-5,TRBV27,CASSFWSGREETQYF
TRBJ1-5,TRBV7-9,CASSGADNQPQHF
TRBJ2-1,TRBV20-1,CSAPTSVNEQFF
TRBJ2-3,TRBV29-1,CSVGRTSGRTDTQYF
TRBJ2-3,TRBV18,CASSPPGLGSDTQYF
TRBJ2-7,TRBV5-6,CASISSDRFHEQYF
TRBJ1-2,TRBV6-1,CASTLQPEVYGYTF
TRBJ1-1,TRBV2,CASLQGHTEAFF
TRBJ2-1,TRBV18,CASSRLLAGEYNEQFF
TRBJ2-3,TRBV9,CASSVSSGGQDTQYF
TRBJ2-1,TRBV24-1,CATSDFGTGYGEQFF
TRBJ2-2,TRBV24-1,CATGDTDVNTGELFF